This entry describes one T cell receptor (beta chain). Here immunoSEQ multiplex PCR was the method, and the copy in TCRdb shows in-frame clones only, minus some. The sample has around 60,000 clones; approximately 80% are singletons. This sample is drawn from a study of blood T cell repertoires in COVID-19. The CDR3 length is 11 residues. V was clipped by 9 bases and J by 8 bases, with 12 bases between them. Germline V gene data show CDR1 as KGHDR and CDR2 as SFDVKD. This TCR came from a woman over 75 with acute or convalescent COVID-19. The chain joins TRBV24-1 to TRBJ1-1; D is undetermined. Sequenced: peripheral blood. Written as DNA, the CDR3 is TGTGCCACCCGAGAAAGCCCAGAAGCTTTCTTT. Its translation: CATRESPEAFF.